This is a list of T cell receptor beta chains from one sample in a study of early T cells in non-severe SARS-CoV-2 infection. TCRdb used MiXCR to reprocess the 5' RACE reads, holding one entry per CDR3 protein. The sample shows around 81,000 distinct CDR3 sequences, more than 13% of them seen only once. The sequencing input was whole blood. The source is an adult who was a healthcare worker with PCR-confirmed SARS-CoV-2 infection or an uninfected control (not recorded which). CDR3s leave out the opening cysteine and the closing phenylalanine or tryptophan.

j_gene: TRBJ2-7
len: 13
v_gene: TRBV18
CDR3aa: ASSPSWSPTYEQY

j_gene: TRBJ1-2
len: 10
v_gene: TRBV25-1
CDR3aa: ATSTPMEGYT

j_gene: TRBJ2-1
len: 12
v_gene: TRBV27
CDR3aa: ASSFSGSYNEQF

j_gene: TRBJ1-2
len: 11
v_gene: TRBV6-1
CDR3aa: ASSASVGAGYT

j_gene: TRBJ1-1
len: 11
v_gene: TRBV4-2
CDR3aa: ASSHEYREEAF

j_gene: TRBJ2-1
len: 14
v_gene: TRBV18
CDR3aa: ASSPGGSPRRNEQF

j_gene: TRBJ2-7
len: 11
v_gene: TRBV29-1
CDR3aa: SAGRGNAYEQY

j_gene: TRBJ2-1
len: 14
v_gene: TRBV5-1
CDR3aa: ASNPDGALSYNEQF

j_gene: TRBJ1-6
len: 12
v_gene: TRBV7-9
CDR3aa: ASSRTGEDSPLH

j_gene: TRBJ1-1
len: 16
v_gene: TRBV5-4
CDR3aa: ASSLEAFRQGVNTEAF

j_gene: TRBJ2-3
len: 13
v_gene: TRBV29-1
CDR3aa: SVGLTGALTDTQY

j_gene: TRBJ1-1
len: 14
v_gene: TRBV7-6
CDR3aa: ASTDRDRGRGTEAF

j_gene: TRBJ1-2
len: 14
v_gene: TRBV27
CDR3aa: ASSPILYRGAYGYT

j_gene: TRBJ2-1
len: 13
v_gene: TRBV18
CDR3aa: ASSLRLADYNEQF

j_gene: TRBJ2-7
len: 12
v_gene: TRBV18
CDR3aa: ASSPSGGYLEQY

j_gene: TRBJ2-1
len: 14
v_gene: TRBV7-3
CDR3aa: ASSSRASGEYNEQF